The clone carrying this T cell receptor (beta chain) has only a few counts. This entry comes from a study of blood T cell repertoires in COVID-19. Study-level background: Sample material is recorded as cDNA or gDNA derived from T cells, B-cell-depleted T cells, or PBMCs.

Participants spanned ages about 18 to 100 years and resided in fewer than 30 US areas. Categorization into cohorts depended on clinical history that participants reported. Trimming cost V 0 bases and J 2 bases, with 6 bases left between them. CDR1 and CDR2 (germline): SGHRS, YFSETQ. This CDR3 spans 14 amino acids. In the original processing: Estimation of nucleated cell counts was performed using reference gene primer amplification. The data were produced by immunoSEQ multiplex PCR, yet TCRdb's version contains in-frame clones alone and is incomplete. The V and J calls and the clone size are those of that table, but D and trimming were determined from the DNA. This sample carries 200,000 or so clones, 80% to 90% of them seen once, and the ten largest clones take 4.8%.

This TCR derives from a woman aged 45-65 years who had been exposed to COVID-19. Input material: PBMCs or T cells enriched from blood (not recorded which). The chain has TRBV5-1 and TRBJ1-5; the D is unclear. The CDR3 DNA reads TGCGCCAGCAGCTTGGAACCGGGCAATCAGCCCCAGCATTTT. Its translation: CASSLEPGNQPQHF.